This T cell receptor beta chain is drawn from a study of T cells after yellow fever vaccination (dated by TCRdb to the late 2010s). In terms of the full investigation: The SMART-Seq v4 Ultra Low Input RNA kit was used to prepare libraries from fractions with low cell numbers. To follow T-cell clones before and after primary and booster YFV17D yellow fever vaccination, bulk TCR alpha and beta repertoires were sequenced over time. Two healthy male donors made up the cohort, one aged 18 to 29 years and the other aged 30 to 40 years. Blood samples were taken at several timepoints before and after primary and secondary immunization, and bulk PBMC replicates and cell subsets were isolated. Here is what the overall study found, with its caveats: Because the study included only a couple of donors, the extent to which the findings can be generalized is limited. Most clones expanded after primary vaccination (almost 97% of CD4 and 88% of CD8) were re-detected after the booster, suggesting that broad memory maintenance occurred. The secondary T-cell response was found to be weaker but faster than the primary response, with a peak reached on day 5 rather than on day 15. FACS-sorted repertoires could contain abundant contaminating clonotypes from the bulk population, so computational filtering was required. A small fraction of clonotypes showed up in both the CD4 and CD8 compartments, probably as a result of convergent recombination.

TCR cDNA was synthesized by 5'RACE template switching, through which a universal primer site and unique molecular identifiers were introduced. cDNA synthesis was primed from both the TCR alpha and TCR beta constant segments. Library amplification involved two PCR steps, and the second step added sample barcodes and sequencing adapters. Libraries were sequenced on Illumina HiSeq 2500 (2x100 bp) or NovaSeq (2x150 bp). The paper's data handling went like this. MIGEC was used to demultiplex reads and collapse the reads into UMI consensus sequences, and MiXCR was used for V(D)J alignment. Clonotypes responding to the vaccine were identified with edgeR on replicate PBMC samples, with the criteria of FDR below 0.01 and a log2 fold change above 5 up to day 15. Each bulk clonotype was labeled CD4 or CD8 based on which sequenced repertoire, CD4 or CD8, contained the clonotype at higher abundance. TCRdb passed the public sequencing reads through fastp at Q25 and MiXCR, retaining productive beta sequences. Rows matching on CDR3 protein sequence are summarized as one entry with the most common DNA and genes. These V and J calls rely on TCRdb rather than the paper's analysis. The table for this sample lists more than 350,000 distinct CDR3 sequences; roughly 10% of them were counted only once. 18% of the sample is held by the ten biggest clonotypes.

What the treatment or condition label conveys for this sample: live attenuated yellow fever vaccine strain. At each blood-draw timepoint, two biological replicates of bulk PBMCs were obtained. PBMCs were isolated from peripheral blood using a standard Ficoll-Paque protocol. TriZol was used to extract RNA from bulk PBMCs, from CD4 and CD8 fractions, and from dextramer-positive and dextramer-negative fractions. This clonotype has only a few counts. Its antigen has not been determined. One base away there is no much larger clone; base qualities are not given. Counted from cysteine to phenylalanine, this CDR3 has 18 amino acids. The retained sequence is limited to the CDR3, 54 bases, with the frame set at the first base. The germline V end is reduced by 3 bases and the J end by 7 bases; junction bases left unmatched: 11. According to the germline V gene (reference sequence), CDR1 reads SGHAT and CDR2 reads FQDESV.

The receptor chain draws on TRBV11-1 and TRBJ1-6, with 11 middle bases fitting TRBD1. This specimen was PBMCs, taken on the day of the first yellow fever vaccination. This TCR was recovered from a man in his late teens or twenties who received the YFV17D yellow fever vaccine. The sequence in DNA is TGTGCCAGCAGCTTCAGGACAGGGGGCGCGAAGGGGAATTCACCCCTCCACTTT. Its protein is CASSFRTGGAKGNSPLHF.